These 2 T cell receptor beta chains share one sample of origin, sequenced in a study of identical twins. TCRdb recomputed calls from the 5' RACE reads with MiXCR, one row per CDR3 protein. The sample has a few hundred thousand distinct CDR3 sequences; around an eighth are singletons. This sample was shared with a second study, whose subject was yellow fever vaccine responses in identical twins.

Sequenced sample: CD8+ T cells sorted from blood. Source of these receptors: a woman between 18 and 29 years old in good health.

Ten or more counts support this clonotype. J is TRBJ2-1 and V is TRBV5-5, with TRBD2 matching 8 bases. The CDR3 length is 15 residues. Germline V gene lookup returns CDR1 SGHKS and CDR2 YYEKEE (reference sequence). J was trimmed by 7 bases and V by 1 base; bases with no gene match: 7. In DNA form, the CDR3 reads TGTGCCAGCAGCTTGTGGTTTAGCGGGATAAATGAGCAGTTCTTC. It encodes CASSLWFSGINEQFF.

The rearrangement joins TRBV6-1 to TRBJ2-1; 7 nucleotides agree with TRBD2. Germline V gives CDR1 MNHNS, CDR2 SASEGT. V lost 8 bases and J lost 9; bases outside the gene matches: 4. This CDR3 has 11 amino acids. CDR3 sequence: CASGRALEQFF. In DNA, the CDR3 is TGTGCCAGCGGGAGGGCCCTTGAGCAGTTCTTC.